The entry that follows covers one T cell receptor (beta chain) sequence. The target of this receptor is not known. Nothing much larger sits one base from this clone, and base qualities are not available. From its cysteine to its phenylalanine, the CDR3 spans 13 amino acids. Only CDR3 DNA remains: 39 bases, in frame from the first base. Trimming costs V 0 bases and J 2 bases, and their ends lie 5 bases apart. CDR1 SGHRS and CDR2 YFSETQ were looked up in the germline V gene. The data originate from a study of blood T cell repertoires in COVID-19 (dated by TCRdb to the early 2020s). Regarding the complete study: Samples covering the acute and convalescent phases of COVID-19 were provided by collaborators in the United States, Italy and Spain. A de-identified subject ID, COVID-19 status, age in years and sex were almost always included in the sample metadata. The samples were drawn from the first 160 participants of the ongoing ImmuneRACE study and from some 1,300 subjects provided by 6 global collaborators. The repertoires were released in a freely available public database intended as a resource for research on the immune response to SARS-CoV-2. HLA class I and class II types, where available, came from metadata supplied by the sample provider rather than from assay-based typing. The dataset comprised deeply sampled blood TCRbeta repertoires from subjects exposed to, actively infected with, or recovered from COVID-19. The prospective study material was composed of cDNA or gDNA derived from T cells, B-cell-depleted T cells, or PBMCs.

TCRbeta CDR3 regions were amplified from genomic DNA by means of the immunoSEQ Assay, a bias-controlled multiplex PCR. The authors' pipeline ran thus. Nucleated cell counts per sample were estimated from amplification of reference gene primers within the assay. To quantify the absolute abundance of each unique TCRbeta CDR3 rearrangement, sequence reads were collapsed and filtered. For each sample, productive Simpson clonality was calculated as the square root of Simpson's diversity index over productive rearrangements. Sourced from immuneACCESS, this table was stored by TCRdb with only in-frame sequences that have V and J called. A share of the clones is absent; for the studies checked, an unresolved V gene accounts for under half, and the remainder has no known explanation. That table gives V, J and clone size, and the DNA gave D and trimming. Across this sample there are tens of thousands of clones, with about 78% seen only once. The ten largest make up 20% to 25% of the sample.

Beyond this particular receptor, the publication reports: The quantity of clinical and demographic metadata differed by source and by participant and was supplied without curation.

The collaborating institutions used their own protocols to collect whole blood in K2EDTA tubes. For TCRbeta analysis, collaborators shipped samples as frozen whole blood, isolated PBMCs, or DNA extracted from either of those sample types. This clonotype was sampled from a boy younger than 10 with active or convalescent COVID-19. The chain links TRBV5-1 with TRBJ2-5, with the D gene not clear enough to name. Sequences were obtained from peripheral blood. CDR3 sequence: CASSLAQQETQYF. The DNA reads TGCGCCAGCAGCTTGGCCCAACAAGAGACCCAGTACTTC.